The 15 T cell receptor beta chains in this list originate from one sample, sequenced in a study of neurological immune-mediated disorders. TCRdb passed the 5' RACE reads through MiXCR, listing each CDR3 protein once. The sample has roughly 50,000 distinct CDR3 sequences, over 20% seen once. Sequencing used PBMCs. These receptor sequences come from a woman between 70 and 85 years old in good health.

This sequence joins TRBV15 and TRBJ2-1; D is possibly TRBD2 (6 bases). The CDR3 loop spans 14 amino acids. Germline CDR1 and CDR2: LNHNV and YYDKDF (reference sequence). The V end was cut by 3 bases, the J end by 13 bases, with 19 bases between. In DNA, the CDR3 is TGTGCCACCAGCAGCTGGCGGGGCCACAATTATCAGTTCTTC. Amino acid sequence: CATSSWRGHNYQFF. Supplemented by reference TRBV15 and TRBJ2-1, the full variable domain reads DAMVIQNPRYQVTQFGKPVTLSCSQTLNHNVMYWYQQKSSQAPKLLFHYYDKDFNNEADTPDNFQSRRPNTSFCFLDIRSPGLGDTAMYLCATSSWRGHNYQFFGPGTRLTVL.

This clonotype came up many times. At one end the junction does not follow the germline gene, possibly because of a read error. The chain has TRBV10-3 and TRBJ1-3; D call uncertain. From germline, CDR1 is ENHRY and CDR2 SYGVKD. The CDR3 covers 14 residues. The CDR3 loop is CAIREYPSGNTIYF. The CDR3 bases are TGTGCCATCAGAGAGTACCCCTCTGGAAACACCATATATTTT.

The chain joins TRBV24-1 to TRBJ2-1; possibly TRBD2 for D (5 bases). Deletions cut 3 bases from V and 0 bases from J, with 14 bases between. CDR3 length: 17 residues. Looked up from germline, CDR1 is KGHDR and CDR2 is SFDVKD. As DNA, the CDR3 is TGTGCCACCAGTGATGCGAGCGGCGGAGGCTCCTACAATGAGCAGTTCTTC. Its translation is CATSDASGGGSYNEQFF.

In this sample, this clonotype turned up many times. CDR3 coding DNA: TGTGCCAGCAGTCTAGCGGGGGGCTACAATGAGCAGTTCTTC. Its protein product is CASSLAGGYNEQFF. The chain combines TRBV25-1 with TRBJ2-1; TRBD2 aligns across 11 bases. The CDR3 has 14 residues. Germline V gives CDR1 MGHDK, CDR2 SYGVNS. With V trimmed by 5 bases and J by 3 bases, 0 bases remained unmatched.

This clonotype was seen repeatedly, ten times or more. The chain combines TRBV20-1 with TRBJ2-1; tentatively, D is TRBD2 (5 bases). Germline CDR1 and CDR2: DFQATT and SNEGSKA (reference sequence). The germline V and J ends were trimmed by 6 bases and 2 bases, with 20 bases remaining between them. This CDR3 region has 16 residues. The CDR3 loop reads CSAIALRRTAYNEQFF. The CDR3 region has the DNA TGCAGTGCGATTGCTCTCCGGAGGACCGCCTACAATGAGCAGTTCTTC.

In its sample, this clonotype was seen many times. V gene TRBV5-1 combines with J gene TRBJ2-5, with D uncertain. The V gene lost 3 bases and the J gene lost 2 bases, with 8 bases spanning the gap. This CDR3 is built from 13 residues. Germline assignment: CDR1 SGHRS and CDR2 YFSETQ. Here the CDR3 reads CASSSYPQETQYF. The CDR3 DNA follows: TGCGCCAGCAGCTCATACCCACAAGAGACCCAGTACTTC.

Remarks on this clonotype: Compared with germline, one end of the junction differs, possibly owing to a read error. The chain recombines TRBV12-3 or TRBV12-4 with TRBJ2-5; 7 bases align to TRBD1. This CDR3 region has 17 residues. The CDR3 DNA is TGTGTCAGCAGTGGGGGTATGGGACAGTTATTTCAAGAGACCCAGTACTTC. This translates into CVSSGGMGQLFQETQYF.

This clonotype was recorded many times. V usage is TRBV10-3 and J usage is TRBJ1-5, with D possibly being TRBD1 (5 bases). Trimming left V 6 bases short and J 4 bases short, with 13 bases between. This CDR3 comprises 14 residues. The germline V gene encodes CDR1 ENHRY and CDR2 SYGVKD. The CDR3 bases are TGTGCCATCAGCAGGGACGGTCTAAATCAGCCCCAGCATTTT. Translating it yields CAISRDGLNQPQHF.

In this sample, this clonotype turned up many times. The chain is built from TRBV5-6 and TRBJ2-7; D not certain. Germline loops: CDR1 SGHDT, CDR2 YYEEEE. With 1 base removed from V and 3 bases from J, the gap between germline ends came to 14 bases. The CDR3 runs 15 residues. The CDR3 DNA reads as TGTGCCAGCAGCTTGCGGCAGAATTATAACTACGAGCAGTACTTC. It codes for CASSLRQNYNYEQYF.

This clonotype showed up just once. The chain joins TRBV24-1 to TRBJ2-7; TRBD1 or TRBD2 may be the D gene (5 bases each). The CDR3 has 14 amino acids. The V and J ends lost 5 bases and 0 bases respectively, with 10 bases between them. Germline V gene lookup returns CDR1 KGHDR and CDR2 SFDVKD. DNA for the CDR3: TGTGCCACCAGTGGAGGGGTCAGCTCCTACGAGCAGTACTTC. It codes for CATSGGVSSYEQYF.

The chain uses TRBV12-3 or TRBV12-4 and TRBJ2-5; 9 bases are a match to TRBD1. Trimming took 4 bases from V and 7 from J; bases not matched to a gene: 4. The CDR3 has 13 residues. CDR3 sequence reads: CASSWGQGGTQYF. CDR3 nucleotides: TGTGCCAGCAGTTGGGGACAGGGAGGGACCCAGTACTTC.

Comments on this clonotype: A read error is likely, as this CDR3 ends without the conserved phenylalanine or tryptophan. The chain employs TRBV9 and TRBJ1-2; 7 bases are a match to TRBD1. CDR3 length: 12 residues. The germline V gene has CDR1 SGDLS and CDR2 YYNGEE. The V segment lost 0 bases and the J segment 8 bases; nucleotides outside the gene matches: 1. CDR3 amino acids: CASSVGGGGYTL. CDR3 in DNA: TGTGCCAGCAGCGTAGGAGGGGGCGGCTACACCCTC.

This clonotype showed up many times. The J gene is TRBJ1-1, the V gene TRBV20-1; 9 bases map to TRBD1. Germline loops: CDR1 DFQATT, CDR2 SNEGSKA (reference sequence). V trimming: 4 bases; J trimming: 8 bases; junction bases outside the gene matches: 11. The CDR3 covers 14 residues. The CDR3 spells CSAMKGQGITEAFF. Here the CDR3 DNA reads TGCAGTGCTATGAAGGGACAGGGAATTACAGAAGCTTTCTTT.

This clonotype was seen repeatedly, ten times or more. The V gene is TRBV20-1, the J gene TRBJ1-2, with no clear D. The CDR3 is made up of 14 amino acids. V shed 5 bases and J shed 2 bases, with 15 bases lying between them. Germline V gene sequence: CDR1 DFQATT, CDR2 SNEGSKA (reference sequence). The CDR3 sequence is CSARPQLSNYGYTF. The CDR3 DNA follows: TGCAGTGCTCGCCCCCAGTTGTCGAACTATGGCTACACCTTC.

This clonotype has a count of ten or more. This sequence joins TRBV21-1 and TRBJ1-4; the table's D call, TRBD1, has no DNA check behind it. TRBV21-1 is recorded as a pseudogene. The CDR3 covers 14 residues. The CDR3 loop is CASCGGRPNEKLFF. The CDR3 DNA sequence: TGTGCCAGCTGTGGTGGGCGTCCTAATGAAAAACTGTTTTTT.